Here is one T cell receptor (beta chain) with its context. Its antigen is unidentified. According to the study, TCR beta libraries were built with iRepertoire HTBI primers and CDR3-region Arm-PCR. TCRdb passed the multiplex PCR reads through MiXCR, listing each CDR3 protein once. The sample consists of 350,000 to 500,000 distinct CDR3 sequences, around 20% of them appearing once. Time point defined: persistent/refractory GD, antithyroid drugs over 5 years with positive TRAb. Making the TCR library involved RNA that had been extracted from PBMCs. This sample was included in a study of regulatory T cells in long-lasting Graves disease. The V end was cut by 10 bases, the J end by 3 bases, with 19 bases between. From germline, CDR1 is MNHNS and CDR2 SASEGT. CDR3 length: 14 residues. Whole-study results and caveats: A greater number of public clonotypes (2,741) was shared by persistent patients than by new patients (about 990).

This chain joins TRBV6-1 and TRBJ2-7; D might be TRBD2 (6 bases). Sample: peripheral blood mononuclear cells (PBMCs), taken when the disease was refractory, from a patient treated with antithyroid drugs. The receptor's source is a female donor with Graves disease. CDR3 nucleotides: TGTGCCACCCTCCCCCGGGGGTTTCTCTACGAGCAGTACTTC. This translates into CATLPRGFLYEQYF.